This section outlines one T cell receptor beta chain sequence together with its context. Trimming left V 3 bases short and J 7 bases short, with 12 bases between. This CDR3 is built from 13 residues. Per the germline V gene, CDR1 is SQVTM and CDR2 is ANQGSEA. The method was immunoSEQ multiplex PCR; TCRdb's version includes in-frame clones alone and lacks a portion of them. The table shows approximately 300,000 clones, with 86% occurring only once. This record belongs to a study of blood T cell repertoires in COVID-19. The receptor was isolated from a woman aged 18 to 35 who had recovered from COVID-19. This chain links TRBV29-1 with TRBJ1-4; weak D call: TRBD1 (5 bases). The sequenced material came from PBMCs or T cells enriched from blood (not recorded which). Here the CDR3 reads CSVDGQGSEKLFF. The CDR3 nucleotides read TGCAGCGTTGACGGGCAGGGAAGTGAAAAACTGTTTTTT. The full variable domain, with the rest looked up from reference TRBV29-1 and TRBJ1-4, is SAVISQKPSRDICQRGTSLTIQCQVDSQVTMMFWYRQQPGQSLTLIATANQGSEATYESGFVIDKFPISRPNLTFSTLTVSNMSPEDSSIYLCSVDGQGSEKLFFGSGTQLSVL.